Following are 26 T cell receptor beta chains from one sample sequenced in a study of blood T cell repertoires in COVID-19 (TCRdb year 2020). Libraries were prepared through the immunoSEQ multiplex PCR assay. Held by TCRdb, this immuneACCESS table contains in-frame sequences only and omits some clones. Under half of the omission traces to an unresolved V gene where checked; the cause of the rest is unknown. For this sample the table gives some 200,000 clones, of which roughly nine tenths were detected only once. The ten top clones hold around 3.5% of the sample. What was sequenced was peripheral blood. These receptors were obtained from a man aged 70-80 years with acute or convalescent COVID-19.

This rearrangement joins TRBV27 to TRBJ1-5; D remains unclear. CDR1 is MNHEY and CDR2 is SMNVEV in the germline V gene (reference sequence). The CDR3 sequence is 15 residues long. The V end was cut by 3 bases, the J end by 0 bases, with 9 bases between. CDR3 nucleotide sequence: TGTGCCAGCAGTTTTACTGTAGATAGCAATCAGCCCCAGCATTTT. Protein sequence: CASSFTVDSNQPQHF.

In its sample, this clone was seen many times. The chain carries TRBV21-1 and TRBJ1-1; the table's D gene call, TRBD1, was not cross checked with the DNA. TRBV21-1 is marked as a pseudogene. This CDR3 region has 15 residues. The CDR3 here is CASSTRTWAPTEAFF. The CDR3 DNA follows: TGTGCCAGCAGCACTCGGACATGGGCCCCCACTGAAGCTTTCTTT.

The CDR3 nucleotides are TGCAGTGCTCTGGGGGGCTACGAGCAGTACTTC. Residues: CSALGGYEQYF. The chain joins TRBV20-1 to TRBJ2-7, with D perhaps TRBD2 (6 bases). V lost 5 bases to trimming and J lost 3 bases, with 8 bases between them. Germline V gene data show CDR1 as DFQATT and CDR2 as SNEGSKA (reference sequence). The CDR3 has 11 amino acids.

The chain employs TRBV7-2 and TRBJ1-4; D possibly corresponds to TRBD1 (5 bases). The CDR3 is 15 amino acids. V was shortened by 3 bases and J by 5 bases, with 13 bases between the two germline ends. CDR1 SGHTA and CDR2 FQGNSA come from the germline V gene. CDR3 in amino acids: CASSLGGVGNEKLFF. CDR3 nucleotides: TGTGCCAGCAGCTTGGGGGGTGTGGGAAATGAAAAACTGTTTTTT.

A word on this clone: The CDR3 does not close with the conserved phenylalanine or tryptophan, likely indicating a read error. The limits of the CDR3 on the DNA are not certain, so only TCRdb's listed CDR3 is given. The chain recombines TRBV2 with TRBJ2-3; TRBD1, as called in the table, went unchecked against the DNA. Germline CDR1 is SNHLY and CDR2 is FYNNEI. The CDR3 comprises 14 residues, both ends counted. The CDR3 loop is CASSPRTGVLIDLS.

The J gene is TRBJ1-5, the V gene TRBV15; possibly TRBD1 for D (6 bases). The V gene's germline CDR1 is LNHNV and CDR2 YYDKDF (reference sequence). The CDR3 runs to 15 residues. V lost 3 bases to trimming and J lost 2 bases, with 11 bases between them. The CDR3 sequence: CATSRLQGGNQPQHF. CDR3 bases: TGTGCCACCAGCAGGTTACAGGGCGGCAATCAGCCCCAGCATTTT. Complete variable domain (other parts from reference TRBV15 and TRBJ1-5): DAMVIQNPRYQVTQFGKPVTLSCSQTLNHNVMYWYQQKSSQAPKLLFHYYDKDFNNEADTPDNFQSRRPNTSFCFLDIRSPGLGDTAMYLCATSRLQGGNQPQHFGDGTRLSIL.

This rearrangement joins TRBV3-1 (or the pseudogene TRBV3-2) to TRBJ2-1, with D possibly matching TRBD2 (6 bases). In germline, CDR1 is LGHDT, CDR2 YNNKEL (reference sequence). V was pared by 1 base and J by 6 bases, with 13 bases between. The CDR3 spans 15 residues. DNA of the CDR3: TGTGCCAGCAGCCAAGGAGGAGGGCTGTCCAATGAGCAGTTCTTC. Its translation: CASSQGGGLSNEQFF.

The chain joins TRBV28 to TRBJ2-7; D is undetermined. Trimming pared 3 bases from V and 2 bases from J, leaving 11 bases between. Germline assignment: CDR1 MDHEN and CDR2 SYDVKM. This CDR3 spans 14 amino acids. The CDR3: CASSFVGSAYEQYF. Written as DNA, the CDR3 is TGTGCCAGCAGTTTTGTCGGGTCTGCCTACGAGCAGTACTTC.

CDR3 DNA: TGTGCCAGCAGCTTAGGTCGAAACTTTAACTATGGCTACACCTTC. It codes for CASSLGRNFNYGYTF. V usage is TRBV7-9 and J usage is TRBJ1-2; D call uncertain. This CDR3 contains 15 residues. The V and J ends lost 1 base and 1 base respectively, with 10 bases between them. Germline V gene data show CDR1 as SEHNR and CDR2 as FQNEAQ (reference sequence).

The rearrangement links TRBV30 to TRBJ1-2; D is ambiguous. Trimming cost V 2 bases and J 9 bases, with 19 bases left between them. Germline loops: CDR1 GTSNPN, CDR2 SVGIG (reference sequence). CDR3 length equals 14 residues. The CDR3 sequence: CAWSLGGRLESYTF. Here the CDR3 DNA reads TGTGCCTGGAGTTTAGGAGGCAGACTCGAGAGCTACACCTTC.

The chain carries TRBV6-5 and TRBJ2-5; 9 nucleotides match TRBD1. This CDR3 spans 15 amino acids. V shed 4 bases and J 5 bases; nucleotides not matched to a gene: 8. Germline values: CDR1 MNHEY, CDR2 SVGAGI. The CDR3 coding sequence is TGTGCCAGCAGTTTGACCGGGACAGGGAAGGAGACCCAGTACTTC. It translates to CASSLTGTGKETQYF.

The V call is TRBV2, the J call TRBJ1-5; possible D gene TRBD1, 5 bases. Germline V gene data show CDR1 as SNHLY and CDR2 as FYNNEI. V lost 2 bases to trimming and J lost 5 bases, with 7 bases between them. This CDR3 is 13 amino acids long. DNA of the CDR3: TGTGCCAGCAGTGAAAGCAGGGATCAGCCCCAGCATTTT. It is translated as CASSESRDQPQHF. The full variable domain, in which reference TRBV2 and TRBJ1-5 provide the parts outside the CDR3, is EPEVTQTPSHQVTQMGQEVILRCVPISNHLYFYWYRQILGQKVEFLVSFYNNEISEKSEIFDDQFSVERPDGSNFTLKIRSTKLEDSAMYFCASSESRDQPQHFGDGTRLSIL.

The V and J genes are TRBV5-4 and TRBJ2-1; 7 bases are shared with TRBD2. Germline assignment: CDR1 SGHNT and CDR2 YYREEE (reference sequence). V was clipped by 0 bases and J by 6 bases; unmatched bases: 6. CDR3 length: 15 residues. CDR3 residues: CASSLAKTGGNEQFF. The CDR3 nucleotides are TGTGCCAGCAGCTTGGCCAAAACGGGGGGCAATGAGCAGTTCTTC.

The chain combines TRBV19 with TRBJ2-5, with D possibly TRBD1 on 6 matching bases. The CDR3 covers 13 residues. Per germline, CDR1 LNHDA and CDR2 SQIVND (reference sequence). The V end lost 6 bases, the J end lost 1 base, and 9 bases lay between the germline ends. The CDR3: CASRGAFQETQYF. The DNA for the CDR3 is TGTGCCAGTAGGGGGGCCTTCCAAGAGACCCAGTACTTC.

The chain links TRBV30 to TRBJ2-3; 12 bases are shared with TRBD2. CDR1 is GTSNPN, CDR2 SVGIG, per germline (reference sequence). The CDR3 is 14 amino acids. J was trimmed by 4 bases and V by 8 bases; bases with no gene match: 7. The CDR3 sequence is CAHRLAGGSDTQYF. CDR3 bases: TGTGCCCACCGCCTAGCGGGGGGGTCAGATACGCAGTATTTT.

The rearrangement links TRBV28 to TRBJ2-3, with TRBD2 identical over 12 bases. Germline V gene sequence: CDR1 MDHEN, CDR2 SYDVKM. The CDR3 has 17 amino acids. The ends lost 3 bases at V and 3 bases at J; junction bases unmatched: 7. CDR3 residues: CASSFLAGGRETDTQYF. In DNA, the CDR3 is TGTGCCAGCAGTTTCCTAGCGGGGGGGCGGGAAACAGATACGCAGTATTTT.

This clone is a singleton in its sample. The CDR3 DNA follows: TGTGCCAGCAGTCATTCCCCCCCGACTCCGGAGACCCAGTACTTC. It encodes CASSHSPPTPETQYF. The rearrangement uses TRBV6-2 or TRBV6-3 and TRBJ2-5; D gene unclear. CDR3 length: 15 amino acids. CDR1 and CDR2 (germline): MNHEY, SVGEGT. V lost 5 bases and J 5 bases, leaving 18 bases between the germline ends.

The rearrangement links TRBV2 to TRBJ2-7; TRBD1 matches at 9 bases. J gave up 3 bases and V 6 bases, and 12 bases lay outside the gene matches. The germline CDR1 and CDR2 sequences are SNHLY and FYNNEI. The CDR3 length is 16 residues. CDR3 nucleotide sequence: TGTGCCAGCAGCTACGACAGGGGGGTAAATGGCTACGAGCAGTACTTC. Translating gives CASSYDRGVNGYEQYF.

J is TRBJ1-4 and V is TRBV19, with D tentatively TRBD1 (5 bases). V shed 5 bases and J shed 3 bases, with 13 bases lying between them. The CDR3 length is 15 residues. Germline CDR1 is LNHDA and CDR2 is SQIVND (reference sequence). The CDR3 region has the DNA TGTGCCAGTAGTCCCCGGGGAGGGGCTAATGAAAAACTGTTTTTT. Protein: CASSPRGGANEKLFF.

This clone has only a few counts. Written as DNA, the CDR3 is TGTGCCAGCAGCCAAGAGTCTGAAGCTTTCTTT. It encodes CASSQESEAFF. The V and J genes are TRBV12-3 or TRBV12-4 and TRBJ1-1, with D unresolved. V was clipped by 6 bases and J by 6 bases, with 8 bases between them. This CDR3 spans 11 amino acids.

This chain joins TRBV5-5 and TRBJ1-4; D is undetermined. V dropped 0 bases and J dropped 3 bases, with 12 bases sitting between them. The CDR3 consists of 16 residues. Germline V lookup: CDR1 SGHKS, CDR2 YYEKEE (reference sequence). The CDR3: CASSLAPTAANEKLFF. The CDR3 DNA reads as TGTGCCAGCAGCTTGGCCCCCACAGCAGCTAATGAAAAACTGTTTTTT.

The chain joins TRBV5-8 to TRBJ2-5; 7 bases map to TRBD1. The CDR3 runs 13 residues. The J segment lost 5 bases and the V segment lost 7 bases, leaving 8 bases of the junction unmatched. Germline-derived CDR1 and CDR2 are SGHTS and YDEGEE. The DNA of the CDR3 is TGTGCCAGCCCGGGGACAGCTAAGGAGACCCAGTACTTC. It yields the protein CASPGTAKETQYF.

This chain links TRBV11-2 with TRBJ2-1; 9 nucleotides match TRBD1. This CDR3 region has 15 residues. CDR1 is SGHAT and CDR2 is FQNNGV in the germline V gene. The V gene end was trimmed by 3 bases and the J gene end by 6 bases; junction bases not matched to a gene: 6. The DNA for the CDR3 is TGTGCCAGCAGCTTGGGACAGGGAAAGGTCAATGAGCAGTTCTTC. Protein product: CASSLGQGKVNEQFF.

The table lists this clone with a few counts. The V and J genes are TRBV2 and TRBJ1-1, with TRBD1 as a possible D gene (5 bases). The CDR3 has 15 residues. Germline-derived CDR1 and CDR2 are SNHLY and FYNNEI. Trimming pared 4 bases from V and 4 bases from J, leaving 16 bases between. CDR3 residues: CASSGRVWGGTEAFF. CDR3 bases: TGTGCCAGCAGTGGCCGCGTTTGGGGGGGCACTGAAGCTTTCTTT.

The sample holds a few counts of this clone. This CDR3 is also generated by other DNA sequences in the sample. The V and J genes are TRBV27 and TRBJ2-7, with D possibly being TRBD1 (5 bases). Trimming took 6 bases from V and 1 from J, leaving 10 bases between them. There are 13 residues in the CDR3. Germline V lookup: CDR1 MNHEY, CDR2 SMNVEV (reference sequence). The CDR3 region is CASSYQGSYEQYF. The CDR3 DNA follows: TGTGCCAGCAGCTATCAGGGTTCCTACGAGCAGTACTTC.

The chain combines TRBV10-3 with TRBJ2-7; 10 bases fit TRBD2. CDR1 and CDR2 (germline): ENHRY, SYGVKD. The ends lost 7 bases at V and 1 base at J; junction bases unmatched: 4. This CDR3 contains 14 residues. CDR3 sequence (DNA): TGTGCCATCAAATTAGCGGGGGGTTCCTACGAGCAGTACTTC. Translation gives CAIKLAGGSYEQYF.